This T cell receptor (beta chain) was observed in a study of shared clonotypes between healthy human individuals. Germline-derived CDR1 and CDR2 are SQVTM and ANQGSEA. The length of the CDR3 is 14 residues. The ends lost 1 base at V and 9 bases at J; junction bases unmatched: 5. Comment on this clone: Its antigen is not known.

Generated by immunoSEQ multiplex PCR, the TCRdb table keeps only in-frame clones and is missing some. The sample lists about 120,000 clones; 68% were seen once. Study-level results: Several donors showed sharing of about 4.7% of naive CD4 clonotypes.

J is TRBJ1-6 and V is TRBV29-1, with 8 bases aligning to TRBD1. The clonotype was recovered from a woman aged 25-40 years in good health. The material sequenced was memory CD8+ T cells sorted from blood. Noted subset: CD45RO+ cells pooled with CCR7-negative TemRA cells. CDR3 sequence: CSVEGPRGRSPLHF. The CDR3 region has the DNA TGCAGCGTTGAAGGGCCCAGGGGGCGTTCACCCCTCCACTTT.